These T cell receptor beta chains were read from a single sample in a study of cytomegalovirus exposure and HLA in healthy donors. Generated by immunoSEQ multiplex PCR, the TCRdb table keeps only in-frame clones and is missing some. The sample carries about 130,000 clones, around three quarters recorded once. Sequenced sample: PBMCs. All receptors come from a female donor in good health and CMV-seronegative. Both conserved end residues are part of each CDR3. D genes are given only for firm matches. Some rows mark clone size as missing; the rest say once, few, many or name a class of expanded clone.

>TRBJ2-3|TRBV11-2|TRBD2|few
CASSSLGAGGRDTQYF
TGTGCCAGCAGCTCTCTGGGGGCGGGGGGGCGTGATACGCAGTATTTT
>TRBJ1-6|TRBV28|TRBD1|.
CASNPPGQGFSPLHF
TGTGCCAGCAACCCCCCGGGACAGGGTTTTTCACCCCTCCACTTT
>TRBJ1-2|TRBV30|.|.
CAWEGVRGSGYTF
TGTGCCTGGGAGGGCGTCCGGGGAAGCGGCTACACCTTC
>TRBJ2-5|TRBV28|.|.
CASSTGASGRETQYF
TGTGCCAGCTCCACAGGAGCTTCAGGGCGAGAGACCCAGTACTTC
>TRBJ2-7|TRBV30|.|few
CAWRMRWGDEQYF
TGTGCCTGGAGAATGAGGTGGGGCGACGAGCAGTACTTC
>TRBJ2-4|TRBV19|TRBD1|once
CASSIVAGGKNIQYF
TGTGCCAGTAGTATAGTAGCAGGGGGCAAAAACATTCAGTACTTC
>TRBJ2-1|TRBV27|TRBD1|few
CASSLSRQGLGEQFF
TGTGCCAGCAGTTTATCCCGACAGGGGTTGGGTGAGCAGTTCTTC
>TRBJ2-4|TRBV19|TRBD2|.
CASSPRGGASDVGKNIQYF
TGTGCCAGTAGTCCCCGCGGGGGGGCTTCTGATGTGGGGAAAAACATTCAGTACTTC
>TRBJ2-7|TRBV2|TRBD1|once
CASSRDRGAYEQYF
TGTGCCAGCAGCCGGGACAGGGGCGCTTACGAGCAGTACTTC
>TRBJ2-3|TRBV19|.|.
CASAEGPDTQYF
TGTGCCAGTGCGGAGGGACCAGATACGCAGTATTTT
>TRBJ2-3|TRBV29-1|TRBD2|.
CSVARAGALTDTQYF
TGCAGCGTTGCCCGAGCGGGGGCCCTCACAGATACGCAGTATTTT
>TRBJ1-1|TRBV19|.|.
CASQGVFVQRNTEAFF
TGTGCCAGTCAAGGGGTTTTCGTCCAGAGAAACACTGAAGCTTTCTTT
>TRBJ1-4|TRBV6-5|TRBD1|.
CASRAQGGPNEKLFF
TGTGCCAGCAGAGCACAAGGGGGCCCTAATGAAAAACTGTTTTTT
>TRBJ1-1|TRBV2|TRBD1|.
CASSRTMGQGAAFF
TGTGCCAGCAGTCGTACTATGGGACAGGGGGCAGCTTTCTTT
>TRBJ2-7|TRBV5-6|TRBD1|.
CASSGRGQGDPYEQYF
TGTGCCAGCAGCGGCCGGGGACAGGGCGATCCCTACGAGCAGTACTTC
>TRBJ2-3|TRBV6-5|.|.
CASRHRPGVADTQYF
TGTGCCAGCAGACACCGACCGGGGGTGGCAGATACGCAGTATTTT
>TRBJ1-1|TRBV11-2|.|.
CASSLTTEAFF
TGTGCCAGCAGTTTGACAACTGAAGCTTTCTTT
>TRBJ2-7|TRBV12-2|.|.
CASRHAPRVRLAGTRASDEQYF
TGTGCAAGTCGCCATGCCCCCCGGGTGCGGCTAGCGGGCACCAGGGCCTCTGACGAGCAGTACTTC
>TRBJ1-4|TRBV6-5|TRBD1|.
CASSNTGAPNEKLFF
TGTGCCAGCAGTAATACAGGGGCCCCGAATGAAAAACTGTTTTTT
>TRBJ2-4|TRBV2|.|.
CASSEWAELAKNIQYF
TGTGCCAGCAGTGAATGGGCTGAATTAGCCAAAAACATTCAGTACTTC
>TRBJ1-3|TRBV6-5|TRBD1|.
CASSYRGTAGNTIYF
TGTGCCAGCAGTTACCGCGGGACAGCCGGAAACACCATATATTTT
>TRBJ1-4|TRBV27|TRBD1|.
CASSRQGNEKLFF
TGTGCCAGCAGTAGACAGGGGAATGAAAAACTGTTTTTT
>TRBJ1-1|TRBV25-1|.|.
CASSEYKGTEAFF
TGTGCCAGCAGTGAATATAAGGGGACTGAAGCTTTCTTT
>TRBJ2-2|TRBV7-6|TRBD1|.
CASSSRDRDVTGELFF
TGTGCCAGCAGCTCCCGGGACAGGGATGTTACCGGGGAGCTGTTTTTT
>TRBJ1-1|TRBV7-9|.|.
CSSSLTEAFF
TGTTCCAGCAGCCTCACTGAAGCTTTCTTT
>TRBJ1-6|TRBV2|TRBD1|.
CASMTTGGNSPLHF
TGTGCCAGCATGACGACAGGGGGGAATTCACCCCTCCACTTT
>TRBJ2-1|TRBV27|TRBD2|few
CASSSGTSGSFAEQFF
TGTGCCAGCAGTTCCGGGACTAGCGGGAGTTTCGCTGAGCAGTTCTTC